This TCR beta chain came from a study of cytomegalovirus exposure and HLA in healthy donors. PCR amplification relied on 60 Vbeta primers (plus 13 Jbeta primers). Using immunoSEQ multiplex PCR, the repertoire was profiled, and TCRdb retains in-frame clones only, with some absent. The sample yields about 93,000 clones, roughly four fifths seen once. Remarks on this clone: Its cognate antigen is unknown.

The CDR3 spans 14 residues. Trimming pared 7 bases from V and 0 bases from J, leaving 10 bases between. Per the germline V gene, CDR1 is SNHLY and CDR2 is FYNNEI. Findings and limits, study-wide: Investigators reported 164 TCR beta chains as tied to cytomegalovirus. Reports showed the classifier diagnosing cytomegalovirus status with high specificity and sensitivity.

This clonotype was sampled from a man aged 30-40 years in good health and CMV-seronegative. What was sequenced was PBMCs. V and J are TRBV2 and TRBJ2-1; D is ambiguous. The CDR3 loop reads CASTGPSSYNEQFF. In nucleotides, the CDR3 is TGTGCCAGCACAGGCCCCAGCTCCTACAATGAGCAGTTCTTC.